The entry below describes one T cell receptor beta chain. V dropped 4 bases and J dropped 5 bases, with 13 bases sitting between them. In germline, CDR1 is SGHRS, CDR2 YFSETQ. The CDR3 has 13 residues. In the authors' workflow: Amplification from reference gene primers served as the basis for estimated nucleated cell counts. The repertoire was sequenced with immunoSEQ multiplex PCR; TCRdb's copy has only in-frame clones and lacks some. V and J calls and clone size are given by that table; D and trimming were obtained from the DNA. The sample has 200,000 to 300,000 clones; 70% to 90% are singletons. The data originate from a study of blood T cell repertoires in COVID-19. Study summary: T cells, B-cell-depleted T cells, or PBMCs provided the cDNA or gDNA that served as material.

The V gene is TRBV5-1, the J gene TRBJ2-7; D is uncertain. The TCR was taken from a man aged 50 to 60 with acute or convalescent COVID-19. The sample was peripheral blood. This CDR3 is CASSHVSTDEQYF. The CDR3 region has the DNA TGCGCCAGCAGCCATGTCTCTACGGACGAGCAGTACTTC.